The 19 T cell receptor beta chains presented below share a single source sample, sequenced in a study of T cell responses to AZD1222 COVID-19 vaccine. Measured with immunoSEQ multiplex PCR; TCRdb has only the in-frame clones, and not every one. Here the sample spans about 150,000 clones, roughly 90% being singletons. The sequenced sample was peripheral blood, obtained 28 days after the second AZD1222 dose. These receptors all come from an adult who received the AZD1222 COVID-19 vaccine.

The chain has TRBV18 and TRBJ1-1; D possibly corresponds to TRBD1 (6 bases). The ends were cut back, 4 bases at V and 3 bases at J, with 12 bases in the middle. Germline CDR1 KGHSH, CDR2 LQKENI. This CDR3 is built from 14 residues. The CDR3: CASSQQGTDTEAFF. The CDR3 DNA sequence: TGTGCCAGCTCACAACAGGGTACGGACACTGAAGCTTTCTTT. Full variable domain (missing parts from reference TRBV18 and TRBJ1-1): NAGVMQNPRHLVRRRGQEARLRCSPMKGHSHVYWYRQLPEEGLKFMVYLQKENIIDESGMPKERFSAEFPKEGPSILRIQQVVRGDSAAYFCASSQQGTDTEAFFGQGTRLTVV.

Worth noting for this clone: A single base separates this from a much larger clone, so it may be a read error. Distinct nucleotide sequences in the sample also encode this CDR3. The rearrangement uses TRBV5-1 and TRBJ2-3; D is ambiguous. Germline CDR1 SGHRS, CDR2 YFSETQ. Trimming took 0 bases from V and 0 from J, leaving 5 bases between them. The CDR3 length is 14 residues. The CDR3 bases are TGCGCCAGCAGCTTGGGAACTAGCACAGATACGCAGTATTTT. This codes for CASSLGTSTDTQYF. Combining the CDR3 with reference TRBV5-1 and TRBJ2-3 gives the whole variable domain KAGVTQTPRYLIKTRGQQVTLSCSPISGHRSVSWYQQTPGQGLQFLFEYFSETQRNKGNFPGRFSGRQFSNSRSEMNVSTLELGDSALYLCASSLGTSTDTQYFGPGTRLTVL.

The gene calls are TRBV18 and TRBJ1-2; TRBD1 matches 8 bases. Germline lookup yields CDR1 KGHSH and CDR2 LQKENI. This CDR3 spans 15 amino acids. V dropped 0 bases and J dropped 8; count of bases not matched to a gene: 8. The CDR3 is CASSPPYDRGRGYTF. The DNA for the CDR3 is TGTGCCAGCTCACCACCCTACGACAGGGGTAGGGGCTACACCTTC.

The table lists this clone with a few counts. The chain carries TRBV2 and TRBJ1-1, with D perhaps matching TRBD1 (5 bases). Trimming removed 3 bases from V and 4 bases from J, with 6 bases in between. The CDR3 contains 12 residues. Germline V CDR1 and CDR2: SNHLY, FYNNEI. Here the CDR3 DNA reads TGTGCCAGCAGTGAGGGGGGCACTGAAGCTTTCTTT. Its protein product is CASSEGGTEAFF.

The chain combines TRBV7-2 with TRBJ2-1; the D is unclear. The CDR3 is made up of 15 amino acids. The germline V and J ends were trimmed by 1 base and 2 bases, with 9 bases remaining between them. From germline, CDR1 is SGHTA and CDR2 FQGNSA. The CDR3 bases are TGTGCCAGCAGCTTAGAGTTATCTCCCTACAATGAGCAGTTCTTC. This sequence encodes CASSLELSPYNEQFF.

V is TRBV11-2 and J is TRBJ2-1; TRBD2 matches 7 bases. The CDR3 runs to 16 residues. With V trimmed by 5 bases and J by 3 bases, 10 bases remained unmatched. Germline CDR1 is SGHAT and CDR2 is FQNNGV. CDR3 region: CASSRIGGSIYNEQFF. The CDR3 DNA is TGTGCCAGCAGCAGGATCGGCGGGAGTATCTACAATGAGCAGTTCTTC.

In its sample, this clone was seen once. V gene TRBV15 combines with J gene TRBJ2-7; 10 bases match TRBD1. The CDR3 covers 14 residues. CDR1 and CDR2 (germline): LNHNV, YYDKDF (reference sequence). V lost 6 bases, J lost 3 bases, and 5 bases stayed unmatched. Here the CDR3 DNA reads TGTGCCACCAGAAGGGACAGGGGCATCTACGAGCAGTACTTC. Encoded protein: CATRRDRGIYEQYF.

The chain couples TRBV11-2 to TRBJ1-6, with a tentative D call TRBD1 (6 bases). CDR3 length: 17 residues. The germline V gene has CDR1 SGHAT and CDR2 FQNNGV. V was shortened by 0 bases and J by 7 bases, with 16 bases between the two germline ends. The CDR3 sequence: CASSLDGGTGTNSPLHF. The CDR3 region has the DNA TGTGCCAGCAGCTTAGACGGGGGCACAGGGACCAATTCACCCCTCCACTTT.

The gene calls are TRBV14 and TRBJ2-7, with 10 bases lining up with TRBD1. The CDR3 length is 17 residues. Germline CDR1 and CDR2: SGHDN and FVKESK. The V and J ends lost 2 bases and 4 bases, in that order; junction bases with no gene match: 11. CDR3 in amino acids: CASSQSSRDRGLYEQYF. CDR3 in DNA: TGTGCCAGCAGCCAAAGTAGCCGGGACAGGGGACTGTACGAGCAGTACTTC.

This sequence joins TRBV5-1 and TRBJ1-2; D gene unclear. This CDR3 is 16 amino acids long. Trimming took off 0 bases at V and 0 bases at J, with 12 bases between the two ends. CDR1 is SGHRS and CDR2 is YFSETQ in the germline V gene. CDR3: CASSLDRALANYGYTF. The CDR3 DNA sequence: TGCGCCAGCAGCTTGGATAGGGCTTTGGCTAACTATGGCTACACCTTC.

The chain has TRBV3-1 (or the pseudogene TRBV3-2) and TRBJ1-2, with 7 bases fitting TRBD1. The CDR3 sequence is 12 residues long. Losses at the gene ends were 4 bases for V and 6 bases for J; bases not matched to a gene: 2. Germline V gene sequence: CDR1 LGHDT, CDR2 YNNKEL (reference sequence). The CDR3, as DNA: TGTGCCAGCAGCCCAGGGGGTAATGGCTACACCTTC. Protein: CASSPGGNGYTF.

The gene calls are TRBV14 and TRBJ2-7; possible D gene TRBD2, 5 bases. Germline CDR1 and CDR2: SGHDN and FVKESK. V was trimmed by 4 bases and J by 2 bases, leaving 15 bases between them. The CDR3 covers 15 residues. CDR3 protein: CASSPSSGFTYEQYF. CDR3 nucleotides: TGTGCCAGCAGCCCATCGAGCGGATTCACCTACGAGCAGTACTTC.

The rearrangement links TRBV27 to TRBJ2-1, with unresolved D. V was pared by 4 bases and J by 2 bases, with 15 bases between. CDR3 length equals 16 residues. CDR1 is MNHEY and CDR2 is SMNVEV in the germline V gene (reference sequence). In nucleotides, the CDR3 is TGTGCCAGCAGTTCTGACTTGATCCCCCCCTACAATGAGCAGTTCTTC. It is translated as CASSSDLIPPYNEQFF.

The gene calls are TRBV13 and TRBJ2-7; D uncertain. Germline CDR1 PRHDT, CDR2 FYEKMQ (reference sequence). The CDR3 has 13 residues. Trimming cost V 5 bases and J 3 bases, with 11 bases left between them. The CDR3 nucleotides are TGTGCCAGCAGCCAGACACCCAACTACGAGCAGTACTTC. It specifies CASSQTPNYEQYF. Together with reference TRBV13 and TRBJ2-7, the CDR3 gives the full variable domain: AAGVIQSPRHLIKEKRETATLKCYPIPRHDTVYWYQQGPGQDPQFLISFYEKMQSDKGSIPDRFSAQQFSDYHSELNMSSLELGDSALYFCASSQTPNYEQYFGPGTRLTVT.

The chain has TRBV5-1 and TRBJ1-2; the D is unclear. In germline, CDR1 is SGHRS, CDR2 YFSETQ. V dropped 2 bases and J dropped 5 bases, with 10 bases sitting between them. This CDR3 contains 13 residues. The CDR3 here is CASSLEQAYGYTF. The DNA of the CDR3 is TGCGCCAGCAGCTTAGAGCAGGCTTATGGCTACACCTTC.

This clone has a count of ten or more. CDR3 in amino acids: CASSLDGSAYGYTF. DNA for the CDR3: TGTGCCAGCAGCTTGGATGGGAGTGCCTATGGCTACACCTTC. V gene TRBV5-5 combines with J gene TRBJ1-2, with unresolved D. The germline V gene has CDR1 SGHKS and CDR2 YYEKEE (reference sequence). CDR3 length: 14 residues. V lost 0 bases and J lost 4, with 10 bases in between.

This chain links TRBV6-5 with TRBJ2-3; D is unresolved. The CDR3 has 14 amino acids. Germline-derived CDR1 and CDR2 are MNHEY and SVGAGI. The V end was cut by 4 bases, the J end by 2 bases, with 10 bases between. Here the CDR3 reads CASSSTTTTDTQYF. In DNA form, the CDR3 reads TGTGCCAGCAGTTCTACTACCACCACAGATACGCAGTATTTT.

The chain links TRBV19 to TRBJ2-2; D possibly corresponds to TRBD2 (7 bases). The CDR3 has 16 amino acids. Trimming removed 11 bases at V and 6 bases at J, with 25 bases between. CDR1 is LNHDA, CDR2 SQIVND, per germline (reference sequence). DNA of the CDR3: TGTGCCGATCGACGTCCGGCGAGGGGGAGGGCCGGGGAGCTGTTTTTT. Its protein is CADRRPARGRAGELFF.

The V gene is TRBV6-6, the J gene TRBJ1-2, with unresolved D. This CDR3 contains 16 residues. Between the trimmed V and J ends, which lost 0 bases and 0 bases, there was a span of 11 bases. Germline CDR1 and CDR2: MNHNY and SVGAGI (reference sequence). CDR3 protein: CASSYSPEPTNYGYTF. The CDR3 bases are TGTGCCAGCAGTTACTCGCCAGAACCCACTAACTATGGCTACACCTTC.